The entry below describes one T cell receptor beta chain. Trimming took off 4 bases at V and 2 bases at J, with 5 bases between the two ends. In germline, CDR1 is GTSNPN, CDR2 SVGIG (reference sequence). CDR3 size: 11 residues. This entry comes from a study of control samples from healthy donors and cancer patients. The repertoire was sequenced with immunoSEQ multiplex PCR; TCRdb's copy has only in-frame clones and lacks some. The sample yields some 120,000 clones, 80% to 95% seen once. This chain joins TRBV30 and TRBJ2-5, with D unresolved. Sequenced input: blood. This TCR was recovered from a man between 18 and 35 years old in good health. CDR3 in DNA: TGTGCCTGGACCAAACAAGAGACCCAGTACTTC. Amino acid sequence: CAWTKQETQYF.